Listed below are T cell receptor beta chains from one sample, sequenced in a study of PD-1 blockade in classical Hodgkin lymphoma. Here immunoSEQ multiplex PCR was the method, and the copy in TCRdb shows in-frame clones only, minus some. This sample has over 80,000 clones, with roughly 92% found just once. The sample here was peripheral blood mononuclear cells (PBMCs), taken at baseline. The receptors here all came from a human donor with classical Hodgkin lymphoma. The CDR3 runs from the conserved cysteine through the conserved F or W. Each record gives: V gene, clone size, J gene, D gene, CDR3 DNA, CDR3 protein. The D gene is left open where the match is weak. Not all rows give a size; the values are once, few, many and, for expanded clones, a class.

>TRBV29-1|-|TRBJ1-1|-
TGCAGCGTTGCGAATTCGGGGGTAGACACTGAAGCTTTCTTT
CSVANSGVDTEAFF
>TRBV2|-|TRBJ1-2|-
TGTGCCAGCAGTGAAGTAACAGGGTCGAGGGCGGGCTACACCTTC
CASSEVTGSRAGYTF
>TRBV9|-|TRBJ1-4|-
TGTGCCAGCACCGTCGGGGGGCAGGGCGGAAAACTGTTTTTT
CASTVGGQGGKLFF
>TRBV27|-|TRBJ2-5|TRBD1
TGTGCCAGCAGTTTCGGGACAGGAACTCAAGAGACCCAGTACTTC
CASSFGTGTQETQYF
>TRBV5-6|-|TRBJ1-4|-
TGTGCCAGCAGCCCAAGCGGGAGAGCTGAAAAACTGTTTTTT
CASSPSGRAEKLFF
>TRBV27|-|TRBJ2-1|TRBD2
TGTGCCAGCAGTTTACAAATTCCCGGACTAGCAAAAGCCGCGATCAATGAGCAGTTCTTC
CASSLQIPGLAKAAINEQFF
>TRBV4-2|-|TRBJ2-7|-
TGTGCCAGCAGCCAAGAACGCGGGGCTCCCGGGGGGCAGTACTTC
CASSQERGAPGGQYF
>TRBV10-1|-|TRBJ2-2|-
TGCGCCAGCAGTGAGTTAACCCACACCGGGGAGCTGTTTTTT
CASSELTHTGELFF
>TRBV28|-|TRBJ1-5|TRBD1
TGTGCCAGCAGTTCCTACAGGGGGCGCGAGCAGCCCCAGCATTTT
CASSSYRGREQPQHF
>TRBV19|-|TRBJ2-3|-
TGTGCCAGTAGTATAGGGACCCTTCAAGGACTCTATGAGGATACGCAGTATTTT
CASSIGTLQGLYEDTQYF
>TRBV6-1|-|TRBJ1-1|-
TGTGCCAGCAGGGTGGAGGGGGGTGGCACTGAAGCTTTCTTT
CASRVEGGGTEAFF
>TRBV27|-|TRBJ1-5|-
TGTGCCACCAAGAATGGTATTGGGCAGCCCCAGCATTTT
CATKNGIGQPQHF
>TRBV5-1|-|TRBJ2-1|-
TGCGCCAGCAGCCCCAGTTCCTACAATGAGCAGTTCTTC
CASSPSSYNEQFF
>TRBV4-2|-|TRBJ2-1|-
TGTGCCAGCAGCTCGGTACCCGGGACGGAGCAGTTCTTC
CASSSVPGTEQFF
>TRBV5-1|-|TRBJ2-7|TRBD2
TGCGCCAGCAGCTTGGCGCTGGGACTAGCGGGGATCTCTTCCTACGAGCAGTACTTC
CASSLALGLAGISSYEQYF
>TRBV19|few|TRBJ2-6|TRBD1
TGTGCCACTAAGGAGGACAGGGTCAGACCCAACGTCCTGACTTTC
CATKEDRVRPNVLTF
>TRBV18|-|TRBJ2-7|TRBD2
TGTGCCAGCTCCCCGAATAGCGGGGCCTCCTACGAGCAGTACTTC
CASSPNSGASYEQYF
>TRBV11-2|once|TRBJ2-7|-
TGTGCCAGCAGCTCATGGAGACAGGCCTACTACGAGCAGTACTTC
CASSSWRQAYYEQYF
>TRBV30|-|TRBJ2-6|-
TGTGCCTGGAGTGTCAGTGGGGCCAACGTCCTGACTTTC
CAWSVSGANVLTF
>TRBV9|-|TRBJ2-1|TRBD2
TGTGCCAGCAGCACCCCCGGACTAGAAAACAATGAGCAGTTCTTC
CASSTPGLENNEQFF
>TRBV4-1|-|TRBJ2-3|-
TGCGCCAGCAGCCACAAAATTTTTGGGGATACGCAGTATTTT
CASSHKIFGDTQYF
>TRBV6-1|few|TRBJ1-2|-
TGTGCCAGCAGTGAAGTAGGTTACAGTGGAGATGGCTACACCTTC
CASSEVGYSGDGYTF
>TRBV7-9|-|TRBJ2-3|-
TGTGCCAGCAGCTTAGGCGGGAACTCAGATACGCAGTATTTT
CASSLGGNSDTQYF
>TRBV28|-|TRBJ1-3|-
TGTGCCAGCACCCCTATCGGCGATCTTTCTGGAAACACCATATATTTT
CASTPIGDLSGNTIYF
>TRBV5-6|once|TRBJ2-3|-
TGTGCCAGCTCCCCTTCCACAGATACGCAGTATTTT
CASSPSTDTQYF
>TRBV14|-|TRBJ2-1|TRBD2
TGTGCCAGCAGCCCCCGGACTAGCGGGATAAGTGAGCAGTTCTTC
CASSPRTSGISEQFF
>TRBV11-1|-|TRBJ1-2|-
TGTGCCAGCAGCTTAGTACGAGGGGGAGGTGGCTACACCTTC
CASSLVRGGGGYTF
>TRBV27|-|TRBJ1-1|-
TGTGCCAGCAGTTGGGGAGGGAACACTGAAGCTTTCTTT
CASSWGGNTEAFF
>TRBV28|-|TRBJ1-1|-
TGTGCCACCCGCGGGAAAAGGTCACGGAACACTGAAGCTTTCTTT
CATRGKRSRNTEAFF
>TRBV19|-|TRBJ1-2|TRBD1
TGTGCCAGTAGTCCCCGCCGGGACAGTAGTAACTATGGCTACACCTTC
CASSPRRDSSNYGYTF
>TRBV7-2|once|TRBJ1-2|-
TGTGCCAGCAGCTTAGCGATCGGGGGCAGTGGCTACACCTTC
CASSLAIGGSGYTF
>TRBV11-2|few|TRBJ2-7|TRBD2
TGTGCCAGCAGCCAGGGAGCAGCGGGGAACTACGAGCAGTACTTC
CASSQGAAGNYEQYF
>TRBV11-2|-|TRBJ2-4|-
TGTGCCAGCAGCATTGCCCCCCCTTCCATTCAGTACTTC
CASSIAPPSIQYF
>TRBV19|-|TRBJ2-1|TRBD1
TGTGCCAGTAGTATGCTTCAGGGACAGGGGGCCAATGAGCAGTTCTTC
CASSMLQGQGANEQFF
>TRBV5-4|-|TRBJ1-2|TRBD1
TGTGCCAGCAGCTCGGGCCCGCGGGACAGCCCTAAAAGCTACACCTTC
CASSSGPRDSPKSYTF
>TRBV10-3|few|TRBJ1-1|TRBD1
TGTGCCATCAATCAGTTGGGACAGGGATTTTACACTGAAGCTTTCTTT
CAINQLGQGFYTEAFF
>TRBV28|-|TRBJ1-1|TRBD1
TGTGCCAGCAGCGACCGCGGGGACAGGCTGAACACTGAAGCTTTCTTT
CASSDRGDRLNTEAFF
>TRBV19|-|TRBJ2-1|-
TGTGCCAGTAGTTCGGGAGTCTCCTCCTACAATGAGCAGTTCTTC
CASSSGVSSYNEQFF
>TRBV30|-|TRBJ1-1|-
TGTGCCTGGAGTGTATACGCCCAGAACACTGAAGCTTTCTTT
CAWSVYAQNTEAFF
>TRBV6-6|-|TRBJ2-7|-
TGTGCCAGCAGACAGGGCTACTACGAGCAGTACTTC
CASRQGYYEQYF
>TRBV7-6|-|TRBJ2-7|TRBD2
TGTGCCAGCAGCCCAGGACTAGCGGGATCCTACGAGCAGTACTTC
CASSPGLAGSYEQYF
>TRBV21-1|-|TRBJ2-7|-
TGTGCCAGCAGCAAAGAATTAGGACAGGGGGCGCGATACGAGCAGTACTTC
CASSKELGQGARYEQYF
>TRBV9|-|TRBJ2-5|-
TGTGCCAGCAGCGTACTGGGGGGCGGGACACAAGAGACCCAGTACTTC
CASSVLGGGTQETQYF
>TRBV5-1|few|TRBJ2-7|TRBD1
TGCGCCAGCAGCTCCCGGGACAGGGGCCACGAGCAGTACTTC
CASSSRDRGHEQYF
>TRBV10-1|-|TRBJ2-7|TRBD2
TGCGCCAGCAGTCATAGCGGGAGTCAATCCTACGAGCAGTACTTC
CASSHSGSQSYEQYF
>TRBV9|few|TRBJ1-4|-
TGTGCCAGCAGCCCCGGACAGACAACTAATGAAAAACTGTTTTTT
CASSPGQTTNEKLFF
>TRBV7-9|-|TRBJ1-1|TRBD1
TGTGCCAGCCCTGGGGACAGGGGGCTGAACACTGAAGCTTTCTTT
CASPGDRGLNTEAFF
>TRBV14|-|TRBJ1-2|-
TGTGCCAGCAGACTGAGCGGCACCGTCTATGGCTACACCTTC
CASRLSGTVYGYTF
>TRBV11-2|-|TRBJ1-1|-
TGTGCCAGCAGCTTAGTTATTGTATCGGGGGACACTGAAGCTTTCTTT
CASSLVIVSGDTEAFF
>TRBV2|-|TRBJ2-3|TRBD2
TGTGCCAGCGAGGGCGGGAGGGCCGTGACAGATACGCAGTATTTT
CASEGGRAVTDTQYF